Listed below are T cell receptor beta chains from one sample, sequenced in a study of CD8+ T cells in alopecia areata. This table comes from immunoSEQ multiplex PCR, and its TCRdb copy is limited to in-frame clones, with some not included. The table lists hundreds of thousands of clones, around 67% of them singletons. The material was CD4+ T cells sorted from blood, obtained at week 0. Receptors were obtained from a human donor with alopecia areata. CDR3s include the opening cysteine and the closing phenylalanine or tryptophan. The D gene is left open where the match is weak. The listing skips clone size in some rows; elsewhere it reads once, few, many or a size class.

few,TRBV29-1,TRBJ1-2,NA,CSALGAYGYTF,TGCAGCGCCCTCGGGGCCTATGGCTACACCTTC
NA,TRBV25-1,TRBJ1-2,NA,CASSESLSYGYTF,TGTGCCAGCAGTGAATCATTATCTTATGGCTACACCTTC
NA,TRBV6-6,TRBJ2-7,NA,CASSQTGIEQYF,TGTGCCAGCAGTCAAACAGGGATCGAGCAGTACTTC
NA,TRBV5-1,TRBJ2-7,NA,CASSPGTASYEQYF,TGCGCCAGCAGCCCTGGGACTGCATCCTACGAGCAGTACTTC
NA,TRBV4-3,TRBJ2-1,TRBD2,CASSQVPSGSYNEQFF,TGCGCCAGCAGCCAAGTTCCTAGCGGCTCCTACAATGAGCAGTTCTTC
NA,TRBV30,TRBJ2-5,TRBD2,CAWSRLAGAQETQYF,TGTGCCTGGAGTAGACTAGCGGGGGCCCAAGAGACCCAGTACTTC
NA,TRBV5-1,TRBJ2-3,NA,CASSLRQGPEDTQYF,TGCGCCAGCAGCTTGAGGCAGGGGCCGGAAGATACGCAGTATTTT
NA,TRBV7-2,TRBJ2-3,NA,CASSLAAGRGNRTQYF,TGTGCCAGCAGCTTAGCTGCGGGCCGCGGCAATAGGACGCAGTATTTT
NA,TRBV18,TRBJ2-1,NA,CASSPRAGVVDEQFF,TGTGCCAGCTCACCTCGGGCAGGGGTGGTTGATGAGCAGTTCTTC
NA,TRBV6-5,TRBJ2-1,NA,CASRERGGAGNEQFF,TGTGCCAGCAGGGAAAGGGGGGGAGCGGGGAATGAGCAGTTCTTC
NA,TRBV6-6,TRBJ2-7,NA,CASSYSSGGSYEQYF,TGTGCCAGCAGTTACTCTTCTGGCGGATCCTACGAGCAGTACTTC
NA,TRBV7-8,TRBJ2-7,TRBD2,CASSSGLAGSSYEQYF,TGTGCCAGCAGCTCCGGACTAGCGGGCAGCTCCTACGAGCAGTACTTC
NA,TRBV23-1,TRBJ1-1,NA,CASGIEGEIDEAFF,TGCGCCAGCGGAATCGAAGGGGAAATCGATGAAGCTTTCTTT
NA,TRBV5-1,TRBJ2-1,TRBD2,CASSLAGGPSYNEQFF,TGCGCCAGCAGTCTAGCGGGGGGCCCCTCCTACAATGAGCAGTTCTTC
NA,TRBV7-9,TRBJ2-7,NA,CASSLRGLGVAYEQYF,TGTGCCAGCAGCCTCCGCGGGTTGGGGGTTGCCTACGAGCAGTACTTC
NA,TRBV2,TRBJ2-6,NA,CASSKGRSSGANVLTF,TGTGCCAGCTCAAAAGGACGGTCGTCTGGGGCCAACGTCCTGACTTTC
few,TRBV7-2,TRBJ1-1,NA,CASRAFPGNTEAFF,TGTGCCAGCAGGGCTTTTCCAGGGAACACTGAAGCTTTCTTT
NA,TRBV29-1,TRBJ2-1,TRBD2,CSGRGLAGAPDSYNEQFF,TGCAGCGGCCGGGGACTAGCGGGGGCACCTGACTCCTACAATGAGCAGTTCTTC
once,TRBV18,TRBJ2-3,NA,CASSPGLRLETDTQYF,TGTGCCAGCTCACCGGGACTCCGACTGGAGACAGATACGCAGTATTTT
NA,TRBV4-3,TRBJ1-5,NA,CASSQVRNYGDQPQHF,TGCGCCAGCAGCCAAGTACGGAATTACGGTGATCAGCCCCAGCATTTT
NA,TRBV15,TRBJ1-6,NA,CATSRPGRGSPLHF,TGTGCCACCAGCAGACCGGGCAGGGGATCACCCCTCCACTTT
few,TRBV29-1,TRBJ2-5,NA,CSAWRGGETQYF,TGCAGCGCCTGGAGAGGCGGGGAGACCCAGTACTTC
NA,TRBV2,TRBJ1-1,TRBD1,CASSEAKGRNRGAFF,TGTGCCAGCAGTGAAGCCAAGGGTCGAAACAGGGGAGCTTTCTTT
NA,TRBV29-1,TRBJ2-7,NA,CSVEEGTREQYF,TGCAGCGTTGAGGAGGGGACGCGCGAGCAGTACTTC
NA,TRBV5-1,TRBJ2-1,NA,CASSSIGGIGYEQFF,TGCGCCAGCAGCTCCATAGGGGGGATTGGGTATGAGCAGTTCTTC
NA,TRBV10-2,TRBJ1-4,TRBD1,CASSDGTGGNEKLFF,TGCGCCAGCAGTGATGGGACAGGGGGTAATGAAAAACTGTTTTTT
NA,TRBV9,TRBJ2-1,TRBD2,CASSVEAGGYNEQFF,TGTGCCAGCAGCGTAGAAGCGGGGGGTTACAATGAGCAGTTCTTC
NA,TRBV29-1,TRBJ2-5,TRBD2,CSVREGQETQYF,TGCAGCGTCCGGGAGGGTCAAGAGACCCAGTACTTC
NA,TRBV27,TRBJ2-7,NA,CASSFSQLTAYEQYF,TGTGCCAGCAGTTTTTCACAGCTGACCGCCTACGAGCAGTACTTC
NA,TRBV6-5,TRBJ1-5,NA,CASSRTANQPQHF,TGTGCCAGCAGTAGGACGGCTAATCAGCCCCAGCATTTT
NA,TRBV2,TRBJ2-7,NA,CASMMDGRVYEQYF,TGTGCCAGCATGATGGATGGCAGGGTGTACGAGCAGTACTTC
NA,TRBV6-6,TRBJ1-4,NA,CASSPDNYEKLFF,TGTGCCAGCAGCCCTGACAACTATGAAAAACTGTTTTTT
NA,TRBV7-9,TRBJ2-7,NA,CASSLAGSPAEQYF,TGTGCCAGCAGCTTAGCAGGGTCCCCCGCCGAGCAGTACTTC
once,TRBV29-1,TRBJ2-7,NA,CSVAAQTYEQYF,TGCAGCGTTGCGGCGCAGACCTACGAGCAGTACTTC
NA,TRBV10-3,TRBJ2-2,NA,CAISHGGELFF,TGTGCCATCAGTCACGGCGGGGAGCTGTTTTTT
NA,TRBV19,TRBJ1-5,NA,CASSKPGDQPQHF,TGTGCCAGTAGTAAACCCGGGGACCAGCCCCAGCATTTT
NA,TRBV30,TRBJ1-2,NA,CAWSEGTYGYTF,TGTGCCTGGAGTGAAGGTACCTATGGCTACACCTTC
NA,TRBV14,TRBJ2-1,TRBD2,CASSQDGGTSGGVLGEQFF,TGTGCCAGCAGCCAAGATGGCGGGACTAGCGGGGGGGTGCTAGGTGAGCAGTTCTTC
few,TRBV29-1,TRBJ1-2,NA,CSGAQGTGYGYTF,TGCAGCGGGGCCCAGGGTACAGGCTATGGCTACACCTTC
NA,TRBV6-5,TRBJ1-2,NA,CASSYTGIGYTF,TGTGCCAGCAGTTATACAGGGATTGGCTACACCTTC